This T cell receptor beta chain originates from a study of glioma-infiltrating T cells. Amplification of TCR alpha and beta CDR3 regions from RNA used iRepertoire nested multiplex PCR. Input was 100-400 ng of tissue mRNA or PBMC total RNA. From the multiplex PCR reads, TCRdb called clonotypes with MiXCR, one entry per CDR3 protein. Here the sample spans about 140,000 distinct CDR3 sequences, about two fifths being singletons. Findings and caveats of the study: Gliomas, especially low-grade, showed above-expected tissue-blood divergence; non-neoplastic patients showed below.

This clonotype was detected a few times. Its specificity is not known. The receptor was derived from a human donor with low-grade glioma or glioblastoma, undergoing nonglioma brain surgery, or in good health (not recorded which). The specimen sequenced was glioma tissue, nonneoplastic brain tissue, or PBMCs (not recorded which).

The CDR3 DNA reads as TGTGCCACCAGCAGGATAGCGGGGGAGGAGACCCAGTACTTC. It specifies CATSRIAGEETQYF. The rearrangement links TRBV15 to TRBJ2-5, with 9 positions matching TRBD2. There are 14 residues in the CDR3. V lost 3 bases and J lost 5; bases outside the gene matches: 4. Per germline, CDR1 LNHNV and CDR2 YYDKDF (reference sequence).